There are many counts of the clone carrying this TCR beta chain. Its antigen remains unknown. The entry originates in a study of regulatory T cells in long-lasting Graves disease. Indicated time point: newly diagnosed GD, antithyroid drugs for less than 3 months. Preparation of the TCR library used RNA extracted from PBMCs. Patients met American Thyroid Association criteria for Graves' disease. Through Arm-PCR of CDR3 regions and iRepertoire HTBI primers, TCR beta libraries were built. TCRdb called the multiplex PCR reads again in MiXCR, with one record for every CDR3 protein. The sample contains about 350,000 distinct CDR3 sequences, about a sixth of which appear only once. Germline CDR1 LGHDT, CDR2 YNNKEL (reference sequence). The V end lost 0 bases, the J end lost 0 bases, and 6 bases lay between the germline ends. The CDR3 extends over 15 amino acids. Overall study findings and caveats: Persistent patients shared more public clonotypes (over 2,500) than new patients (roughly 1,000).

This same sample was also taken into another study, of T cells in Graves' hyperthyroidism and ophthalmopathy. That report notes: Absence of ophthalmopathy progression within 18 months defined stable Graves' hyperthyroidism.

This specimen was peripheral blood mononuclear cells (PBMCs), taken at new diagnosis, from a patient treated with antithyroid drugs. The chain has TRBV3-1 and TRBJ1-3; D is uncertain. The clonotype comes from a middle-aged man with Graves disease. The CDR3 bases are TGTGCCAGCAGCCAAGATTTCAACTCTGGAAACACCATATATTTT. The encoded protein is CASSQDFNSGNTIYF.